The 3 T cell receptor beta chains below come from one sample, sequenced in a study of cytomegalovirus exposure and HLA in healthy donors. Repertoires were generated with immunoSEQ multiplex PCR, while TCRdb's copy carries only in-frame clones and drops some. The table records 47,000 or so clones, roughly nine tenths of them present only once. Specimen: PBMCs. The receptors stem from a man between 18 and 35 years old in good health and CMV-seronegative.

This clone has a single count. The CDR3 here is CASSIVWAPSHGEQYF. CDR3 in DNA: TGTGCCAGTAGTATAGTATGGGCCCCGTCCCACGGCGAGCAGTACTTC. The gene calls are TRBV19 and TRBJ2-7; D is unresolved. The CDR3 contains 16 residues. The germline V gene has CDR1 LNHDA and CDR2 SQIVND (reference sequence). The V end lost 1 base, the J end lost 6 bases, and 19 bases lay between the germline ends.

V usage is TRBV2 and J usage is TRBJ1-1, with 7 bases identical to TRBD1. The junction had 8 bases not matched to a gene; V was cut back by 11 bases and J by 5 bases. From germline, CDR1 is SNHLY and CDR2 FYNNEI. This CDR3 has 12 amino acids. CDR3 nucleotide sequence: TGTGCCGGAGGGACAGTAAATACTGAAGCTTTCTTT. The encoded protein is CAGGTVNTEAFF.

The chain has TRBV11-3 and TRBJ2-7; D unresolved. Germline lookup yields CDR1 SGHNT and CDR2 YENEEA. V lost 8 bases and J lost 3, with 11 bases in between. There are 12 residues in the CDR3. In DNA, the CDR3 is TGTGCCAGCTCCGAGGAAGGCTACGAGCAGTACTTC. Translating gives CASSEEGYEQYF.